This TCR beta chain appears in the sequencing data of a study of T cells after yellow fever vaccination. The study, taken as a whole, reports: Reappearing after the booster were most of the clones from primary vaccination (about 96% CD4, approximately 89% CD8).

Per germline, CDR1 SGHTA and CDR2 FQGNSA. V lost 5 bases, J lost 6 bases, and 20 bases lay in between. CDR3 length: 15 amino acids. This clonotype was seen only a few times. Its antigen is currently unknown. Template-switching 5'RACE yielded the TCR cDNA; a universal primer site and UMIs were added in the process. TCRdb used MiXCR to reprocess the 5' RACE reads, holding one entry per CDR3 protein. The sample carries roughly 300,000 distinct CDR3 sequences, roughly 6.8% recorded once. This chain joins TRBV7-2 and TRBJ2-7; weak D call: TRBD1 (5 bases). Sequencing used PBMCs, obtained roughly seven weeks after the first yellow fever vaccination. The sequence was obtained from a man aged 18 to 29 who received the YFV17D yellow fever vaccine. CDR3 region: CASSPTRQSRGEQYF. The CDR3 DNA sequence: TGTGCCAGCAGCCCGACACGACAGTCAAGGGGCGAGCAGTACTTC.